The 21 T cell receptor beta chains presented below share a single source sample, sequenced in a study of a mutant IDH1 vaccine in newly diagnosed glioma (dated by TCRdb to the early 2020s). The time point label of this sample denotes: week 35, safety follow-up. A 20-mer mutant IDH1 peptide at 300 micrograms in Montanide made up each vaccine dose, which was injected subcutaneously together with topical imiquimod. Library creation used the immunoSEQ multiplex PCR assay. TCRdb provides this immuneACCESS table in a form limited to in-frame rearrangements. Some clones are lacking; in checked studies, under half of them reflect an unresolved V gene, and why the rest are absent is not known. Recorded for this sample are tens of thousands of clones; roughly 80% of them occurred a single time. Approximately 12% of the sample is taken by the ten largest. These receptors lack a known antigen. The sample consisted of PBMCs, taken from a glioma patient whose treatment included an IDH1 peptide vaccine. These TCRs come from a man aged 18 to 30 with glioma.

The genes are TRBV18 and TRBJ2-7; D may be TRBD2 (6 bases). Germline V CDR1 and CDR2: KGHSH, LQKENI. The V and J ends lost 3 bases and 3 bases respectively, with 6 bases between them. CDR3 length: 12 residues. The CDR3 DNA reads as TGTGCCAGCTCACCGGAGGGCTACGAGCAGTACTTC. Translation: CASSPEGYEQYF. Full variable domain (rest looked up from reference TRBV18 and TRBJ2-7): NAGVMQNPRHLVRRRGQEARLRCSPMKGHSHVYWYRQLPEEGLKFMVYLQKENIIDESGMPKERFSAEFPKEGPSILRIQQVVRGDSAAYFCASSPEGYEQYFGPGTRLTVT.

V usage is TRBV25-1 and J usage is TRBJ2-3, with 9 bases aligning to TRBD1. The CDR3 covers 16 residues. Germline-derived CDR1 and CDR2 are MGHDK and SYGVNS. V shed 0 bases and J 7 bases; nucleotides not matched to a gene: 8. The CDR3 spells CASSEYGTGLRNTQYF. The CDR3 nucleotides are TGTGCCAGCAGTGAATATGGGACAGGGCTACGGAATACGCAGTATTTT.

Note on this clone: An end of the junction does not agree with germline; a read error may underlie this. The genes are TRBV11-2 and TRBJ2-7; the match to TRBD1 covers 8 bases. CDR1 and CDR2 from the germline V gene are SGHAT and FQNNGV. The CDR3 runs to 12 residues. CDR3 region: CASSFFPGQVNF. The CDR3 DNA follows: TGTGCCAGCAGCTTTTTCCCGGGACAGGTAAACTTC.

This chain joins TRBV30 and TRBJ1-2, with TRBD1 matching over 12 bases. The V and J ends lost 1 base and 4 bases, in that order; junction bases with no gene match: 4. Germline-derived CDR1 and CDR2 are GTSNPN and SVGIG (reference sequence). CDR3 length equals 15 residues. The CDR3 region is CAWSEGTGGTYGYTF. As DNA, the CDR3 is TGTGCCTGGAGTGAAGGGACAGGGGGCACCTATGGCTACACCTTC.

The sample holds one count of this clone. CDR3 sequence (DNA): TGTGCCTGGACTGTTGGACGGGTCTTCGATGAAAAACTGTTTTTT. Translated: CAWTVGRVFDEKLFF. This rearrangement joins TRBV30 to TRBJ1-4; no clear D gene. Germline lookup yields CDR1 GTSNPN and CDR2 SVGIG (reference sequence). Trimming took 4 bases from V and 6 from J, leaving 18 bases between them. The length of the CDR3 is 15 residues.

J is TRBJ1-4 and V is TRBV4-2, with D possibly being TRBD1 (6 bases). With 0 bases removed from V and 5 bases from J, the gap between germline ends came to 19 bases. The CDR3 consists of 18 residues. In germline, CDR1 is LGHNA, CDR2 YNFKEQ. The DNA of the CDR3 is TGTGCCAGCAGCCAAGAAGATGGGTGGGGGGCACCAAATGAAAAACTGTTTTTT. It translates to CASSQEDGWGAPNEKLFF.

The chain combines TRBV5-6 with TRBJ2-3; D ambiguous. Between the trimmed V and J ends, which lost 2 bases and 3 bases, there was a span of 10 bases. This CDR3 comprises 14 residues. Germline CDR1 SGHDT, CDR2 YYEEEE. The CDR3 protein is CASSFPFQTDTQYF. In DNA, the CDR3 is TGTGCCAGCAGCTTCCCATTTCAGACAGATACGCAGTATTTT.

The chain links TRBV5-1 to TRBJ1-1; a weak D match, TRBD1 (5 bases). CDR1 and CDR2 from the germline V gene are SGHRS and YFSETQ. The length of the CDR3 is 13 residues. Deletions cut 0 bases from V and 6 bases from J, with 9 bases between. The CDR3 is CASSLVLGAEAFF. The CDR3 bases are TGCGCCAGCAGCTTGGTTTTGGGGGCTGAAGCTTTCTTT. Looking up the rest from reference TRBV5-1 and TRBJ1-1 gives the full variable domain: KAGVTQTPRYLIKTRGQQVTLSCSPISGHRSVSWYQQTPGQGLQFLFEYFSETQRNKGNFPGRFSGRQFSNSRSEMNVSTLELGDSALYLCASSLVLGAEAFFGQGTRLTVV.

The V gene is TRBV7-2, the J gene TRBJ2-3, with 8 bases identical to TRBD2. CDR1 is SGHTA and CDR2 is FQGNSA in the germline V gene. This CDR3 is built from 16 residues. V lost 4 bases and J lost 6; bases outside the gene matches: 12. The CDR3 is CASSSTGTRGIDTQYF. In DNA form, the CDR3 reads TGTGCCAGCAGCTCCACCGGGACTAGAGGCATTGATACGCAGTATTTT. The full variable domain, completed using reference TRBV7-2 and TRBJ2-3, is GAGVSQSPSNKVTEKGKDVELRCDPISGHTALYWYRQSLGQGLEFLIYFQGNSAPDKSGLPSDRFSAERTGGSVSTLTIQRTQQEDSAVYLCASSSTGTRGIDTQYFGPGTRLTVL.

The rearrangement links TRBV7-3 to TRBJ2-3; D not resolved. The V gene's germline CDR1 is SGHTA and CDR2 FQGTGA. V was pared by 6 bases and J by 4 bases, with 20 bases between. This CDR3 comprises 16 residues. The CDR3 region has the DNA TGTGCCAGCAGTTCCTTGGGCCCGCCGGGCGCAGATACGCAGTATTTT. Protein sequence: CASSSLGPPGADTQYF.

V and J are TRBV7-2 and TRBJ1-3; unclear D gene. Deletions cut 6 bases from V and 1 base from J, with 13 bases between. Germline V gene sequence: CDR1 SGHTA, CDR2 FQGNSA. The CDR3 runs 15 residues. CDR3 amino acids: CASSIGVGSGNTIYF. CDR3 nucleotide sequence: TGTGCCAGCAGTATCGGGGTGGGATCTGGAAACACCATATATTTT.

The CDR3 reads CASSPQGASNEKLFF. DNA for the CDR3: TGTGCCAGCAGCCCCCAGGGGGCCAGTAATGAAAAACTGTTTTTT. V usage is TRBV7-9 and J usage is TRBJ1-4; 8 positions agree with TRBD1. After removal of 5 bases from V and 4 bases from J, the junction contained 6 bases not matched to a gene. Per the germline V gene, CDR1 is SEHNR and CDR2 is FQNEAQ (reference sequence). The CDR3 has 15 residues.

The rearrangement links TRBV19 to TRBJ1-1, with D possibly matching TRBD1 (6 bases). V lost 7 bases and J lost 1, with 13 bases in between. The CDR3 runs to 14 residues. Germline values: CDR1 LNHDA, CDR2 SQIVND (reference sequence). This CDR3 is CASTYGTSNTEAFF. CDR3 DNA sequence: TGTGCCAGTACCTACGGGACATCGAACACTGAAGCTTTCTTT.

CDR3 region: CASSALRTDEKLFF. The CDR3 DNA sequence: TGTGCCAGCAGCGCCCTTAGGACGGATGAAAAACTGTTTTTT. J is TRBJ1-4 and V is TRBV7-9, with D hard to call. Per germline, CDR1 SEHNR and CDR2 FQNEAQ (reference sequence). V gave up 5 bases and J gave up 6 bases, with 13 bases separating them. This CDR3 contains 14 residues.

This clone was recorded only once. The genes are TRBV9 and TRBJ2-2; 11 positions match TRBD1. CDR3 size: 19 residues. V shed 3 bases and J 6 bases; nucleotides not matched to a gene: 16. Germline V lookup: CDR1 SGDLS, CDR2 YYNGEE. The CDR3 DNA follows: TGTGCCAGCAGCGCGTTGGACAGGGGGCATGTGTTGGTTGCCGGGGAGCTGTTTTTT. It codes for CASSALDRGHVLVAGELFF.

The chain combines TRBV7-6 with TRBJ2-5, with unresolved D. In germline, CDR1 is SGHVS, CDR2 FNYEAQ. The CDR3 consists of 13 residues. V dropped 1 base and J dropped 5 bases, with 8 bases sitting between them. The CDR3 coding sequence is TGTGCCAGCAGCTTAGGGTCCTCCGAGACCCAGTACTTC. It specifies CASSLGSSETQYF.

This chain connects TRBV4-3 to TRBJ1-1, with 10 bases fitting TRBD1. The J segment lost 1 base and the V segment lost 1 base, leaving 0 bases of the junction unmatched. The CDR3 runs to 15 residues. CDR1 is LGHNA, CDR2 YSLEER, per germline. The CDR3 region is CASSQGDRGNTEAFF. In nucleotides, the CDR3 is TGCGCCAGCAGCCAAGGGGACAGGGGGAACACTGAAGCTTTCTTT.

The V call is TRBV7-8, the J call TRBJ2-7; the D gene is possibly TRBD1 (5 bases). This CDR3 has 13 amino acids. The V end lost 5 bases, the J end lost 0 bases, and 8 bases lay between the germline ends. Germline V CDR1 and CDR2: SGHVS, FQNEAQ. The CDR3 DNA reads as TGTGCCAGCAGCGACAGTTTCTCCTACGAGCAGTACTTC. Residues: CASSDSFSYEQYF.

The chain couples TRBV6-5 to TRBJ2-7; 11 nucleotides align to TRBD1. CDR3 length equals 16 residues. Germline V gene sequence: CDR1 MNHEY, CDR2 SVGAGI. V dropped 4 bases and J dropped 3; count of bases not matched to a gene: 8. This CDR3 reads CASSSHGTGGFYEQYF. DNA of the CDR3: TGTGCCAGCAGTTCTCACGGGACAGGGGGTTTCTACGAGCAGTACTTC.

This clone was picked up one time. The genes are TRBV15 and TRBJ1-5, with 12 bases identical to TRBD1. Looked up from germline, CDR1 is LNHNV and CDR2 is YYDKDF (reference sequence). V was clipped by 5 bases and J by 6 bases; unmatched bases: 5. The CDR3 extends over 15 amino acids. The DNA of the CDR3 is TGTGCCACCAGCGAGGGACAGGGGGCCGTTCAGCCCCAGCATTTT. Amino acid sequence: CATSEGQGAVQPQHF.

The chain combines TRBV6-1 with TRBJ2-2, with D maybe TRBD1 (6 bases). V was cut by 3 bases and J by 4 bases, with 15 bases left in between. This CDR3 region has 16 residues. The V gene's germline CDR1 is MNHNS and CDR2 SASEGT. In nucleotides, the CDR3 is TGTGCCAGCAGTGAGAAAACAGGGTTCGTCACCGGGGAGCTGTTTTTT. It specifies CASSEKTGFVTGELFF.